A single TCR beta chain is shown here with its context. The sample originates from a study of cytomegalovirus exposure and HLA in healthy donors. Study-wide context: One earlier analysis, a look at about 179 million T cells, found some 120 million unique TCR beta sequences.

Both 60 Vbeta primers and 13 Jbeta primers went into the PCR. Assay used: immunoSEQ multiplex PCR; TCRdb lists only in-frame clones, some missing. The sample holds about 120,000 clones, 70% to 80% seen once. Input material: PBMCs. The source of this sequence is a man aged 35 to 55 in good health and CMV-seropositive.

CDR3 nucleotide sequence: TGTGCCAGCTCATCTATCGACGGACTAGCGGGAGATGTCCCCGGGGAGCTGTTTTTT. Translated, it gives CASSSIDGLAGDVPGELFF. This sequence joins TRBV18 and TRBJ2-2, with 13 bases lining up with TRBD2. Germline loops: CDR1 KGHSH, CDR2 LQKENI. The CDR3 is 19 amino acids. V trimming: 5 bases; J trimming: 6 bases; junction bases outside the gene matches: 15.